This T cell receptor beta chain is drawn from a study of cytomegalovirus exposure and HLA in healthy donors. Nominally healthy donors were sampled, though unrecorded immune exposures were likely. The PCR made use of 60 Vbeta and 13 Jbeta primers. Clones were sequenced by immunoSEQ multiplex PCR, and TCRdb holds only the in-frame ones, with some missing. The sample includes some 200,000 clones, over 80% of them seen just once. The specimen was PBMCs. This TCR was recovered from a boy between 2 and 10 years old in good health and CMV-seronegative.

For the CDR3, the DNA is TGTGCCAGCTTACCTAGCGGGAGCTACAATGAGCAGTTCTTC. Translated: CASLPSGSYNEQFF. The V call is TRBV6-5, the J call TRBJ2-1; 10 bases map to TRBD2. Germline CDR1 is MNHEY and CDR2 is SVGAGI. The length of the CDR3 is 14 residues. V shed 8 bases, J shed 3 bases, and the junction held 4 bases outside the gene matches.